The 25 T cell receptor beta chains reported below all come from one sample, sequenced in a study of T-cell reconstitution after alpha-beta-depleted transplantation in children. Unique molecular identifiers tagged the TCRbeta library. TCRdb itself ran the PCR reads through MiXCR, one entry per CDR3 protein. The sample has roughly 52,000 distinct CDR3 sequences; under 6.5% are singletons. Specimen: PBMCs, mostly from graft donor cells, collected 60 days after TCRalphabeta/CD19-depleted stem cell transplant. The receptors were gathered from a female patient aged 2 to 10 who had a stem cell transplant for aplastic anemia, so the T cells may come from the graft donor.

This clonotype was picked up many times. This CDR3 reads CASSQRTSDYNEQFF. CDR3 in DNA: TGTGCCAGCAGCCAACGGACTAGCGACTACAATGAGCAGTTCTTC. This chain connects TRBV4-2 to TRBJ2-1; 9 nucleotides line up with TRBD2. Germline V gene lookup returns CDR1 LGHNA and CDR2 YNFKEQ. Trimming at V came to 2 bases and at J to 3 bases, leaving 2 bases not matched to a gene. This CDR3 is built from 15 residues.

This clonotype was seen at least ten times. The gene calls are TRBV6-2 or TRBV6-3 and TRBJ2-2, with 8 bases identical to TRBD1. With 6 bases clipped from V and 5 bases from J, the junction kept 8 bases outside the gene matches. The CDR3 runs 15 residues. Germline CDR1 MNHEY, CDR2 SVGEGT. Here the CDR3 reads CASSRTGRETGELFF. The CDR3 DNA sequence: TGTGCCAGCAGCAGGACAGGGCGGGAAACCGGGGAGCTGTTTTTT.

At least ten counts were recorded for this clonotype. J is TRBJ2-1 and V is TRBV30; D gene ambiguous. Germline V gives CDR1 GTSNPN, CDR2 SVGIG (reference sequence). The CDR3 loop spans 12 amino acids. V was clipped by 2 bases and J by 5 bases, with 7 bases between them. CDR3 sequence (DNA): TGTGCCTGGAGTACTCTCAACAATGAGCAGTTCTTC. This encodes CAWSTLNNEQFF.

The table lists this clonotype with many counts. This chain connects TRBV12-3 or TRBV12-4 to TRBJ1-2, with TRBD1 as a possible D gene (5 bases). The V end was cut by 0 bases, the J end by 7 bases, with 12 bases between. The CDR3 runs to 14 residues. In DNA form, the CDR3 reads TGTGCCAGCAGTTTAGCTGAGGGGCGCGGTGGCTACACCTTC. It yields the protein CASSLAEGRGGYTF.

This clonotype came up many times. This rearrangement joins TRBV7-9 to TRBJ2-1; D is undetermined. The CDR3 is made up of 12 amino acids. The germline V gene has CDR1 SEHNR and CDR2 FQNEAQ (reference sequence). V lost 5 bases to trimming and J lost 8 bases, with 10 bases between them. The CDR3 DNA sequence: TGTGCCAGCAGCCGGGCCAAGTATGAGCAGTTCTTC. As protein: CASSRAKYEQFF.

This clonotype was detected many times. The CDR3 DNA sequence: TGTACCACCTCACCGACTAGCGGGGGGCGGAAGACCCAGTACTTC. Protein sequence: CTTSPTSGGRKTQYF. This chain links TRBV6-6 with TRBJ2-5; 13 bases match TRBD2. The V gene's germline CDR1 is MNHNY and CDR2 SVGAGI (reference sequence). This CDR3 region has 15 residues.

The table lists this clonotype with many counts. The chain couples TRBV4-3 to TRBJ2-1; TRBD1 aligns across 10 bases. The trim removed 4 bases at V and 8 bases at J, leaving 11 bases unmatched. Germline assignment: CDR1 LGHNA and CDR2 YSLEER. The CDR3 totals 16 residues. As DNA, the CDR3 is TGCGCCAGCAGCCCCTGGGGGACAGGGGACGGCTATGAGCAGTTCTTC. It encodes CASSPWGTGDGYEQFF.

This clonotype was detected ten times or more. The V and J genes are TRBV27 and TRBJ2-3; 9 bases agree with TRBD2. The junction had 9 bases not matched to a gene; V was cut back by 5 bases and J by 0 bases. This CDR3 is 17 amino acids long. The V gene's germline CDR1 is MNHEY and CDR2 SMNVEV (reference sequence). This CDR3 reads CASSPPPSGVSTDTQYF. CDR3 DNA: TGTGCCAGCAGTCCACCACCTAGCGGGGTTAGCACAGATACGCAGTATTTT.

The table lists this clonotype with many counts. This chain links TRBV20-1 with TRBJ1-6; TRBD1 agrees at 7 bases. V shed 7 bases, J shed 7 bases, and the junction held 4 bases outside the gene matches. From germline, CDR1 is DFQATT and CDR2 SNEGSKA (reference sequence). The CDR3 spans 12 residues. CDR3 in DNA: TGCAGTGTGGGGACAGCCAATTCACCCCTCCACTTT. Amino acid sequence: CSVGTANSPLHF.

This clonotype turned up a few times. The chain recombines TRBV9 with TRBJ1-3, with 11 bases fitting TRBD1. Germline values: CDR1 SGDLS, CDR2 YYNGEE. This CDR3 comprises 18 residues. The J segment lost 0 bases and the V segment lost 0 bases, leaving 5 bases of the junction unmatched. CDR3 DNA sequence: TGTGCCAGCAGCGTAGCGGGACAGGGGGGTTACTCTGGAAACACCATATATTTT. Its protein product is CASSVAGQGGYSGNTIYF.

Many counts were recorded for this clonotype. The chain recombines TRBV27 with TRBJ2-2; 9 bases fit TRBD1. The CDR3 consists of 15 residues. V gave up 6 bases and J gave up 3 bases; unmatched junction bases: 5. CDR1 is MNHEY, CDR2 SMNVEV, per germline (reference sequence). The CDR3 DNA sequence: TGTGCCAGCAGGGAGGACAGGGGCTACACCGGGGAGCTGTTTTTT. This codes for CASREDRGYTGELFF.

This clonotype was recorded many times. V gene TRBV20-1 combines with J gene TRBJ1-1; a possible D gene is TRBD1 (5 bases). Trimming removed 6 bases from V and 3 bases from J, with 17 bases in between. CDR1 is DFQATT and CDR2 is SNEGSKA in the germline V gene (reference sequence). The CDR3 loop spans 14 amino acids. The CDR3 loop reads CSACCRVGDTEAFF. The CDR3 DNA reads TGCAGTGCCTGTTGTCGGGTGGGGGACACTGAAGCTTTCTTT.

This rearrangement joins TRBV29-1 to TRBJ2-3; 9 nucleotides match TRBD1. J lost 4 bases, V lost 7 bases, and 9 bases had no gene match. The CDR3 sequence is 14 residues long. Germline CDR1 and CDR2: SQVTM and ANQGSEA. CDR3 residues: CSAEGDRDSDTQYF. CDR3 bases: TGCAGCGCTGAGGGGGACAGGGATTCAGATACGCAGTATTTT.

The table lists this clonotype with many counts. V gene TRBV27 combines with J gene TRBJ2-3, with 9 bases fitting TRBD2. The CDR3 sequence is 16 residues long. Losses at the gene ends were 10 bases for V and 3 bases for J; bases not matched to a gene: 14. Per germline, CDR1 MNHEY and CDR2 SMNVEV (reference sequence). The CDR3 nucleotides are TGTGCCACCCGGAGGGGCGGGGGGGCAAGGACAGATACGCAGTATTTT. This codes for CATRRGGGARTDTQYF.

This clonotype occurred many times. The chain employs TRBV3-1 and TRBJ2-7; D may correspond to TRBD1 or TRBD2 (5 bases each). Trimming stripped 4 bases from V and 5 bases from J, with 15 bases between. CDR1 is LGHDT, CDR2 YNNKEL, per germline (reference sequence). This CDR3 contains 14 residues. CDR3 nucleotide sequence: TGTGCCAGCAGCCTCACCCTCCAGGGAGACGAGCAGTACTTC. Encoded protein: CASSLTLQGDEQYF.

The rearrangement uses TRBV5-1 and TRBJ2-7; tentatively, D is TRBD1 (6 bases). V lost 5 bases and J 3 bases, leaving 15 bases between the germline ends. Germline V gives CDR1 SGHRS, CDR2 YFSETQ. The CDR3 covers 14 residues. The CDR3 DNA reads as TGCGCCAGCAGGCCGGGGACAACTCTCTACGAGCAGTACTTC. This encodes CASRPGTTLYEQYF.

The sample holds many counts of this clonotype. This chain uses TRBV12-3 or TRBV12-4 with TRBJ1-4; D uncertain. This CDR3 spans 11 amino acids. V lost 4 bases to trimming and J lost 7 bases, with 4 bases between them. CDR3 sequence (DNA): TGTGCCAGCAGTTCGTCTGAAAAACTGTTTTTT. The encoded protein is CASSSSEKLFF.

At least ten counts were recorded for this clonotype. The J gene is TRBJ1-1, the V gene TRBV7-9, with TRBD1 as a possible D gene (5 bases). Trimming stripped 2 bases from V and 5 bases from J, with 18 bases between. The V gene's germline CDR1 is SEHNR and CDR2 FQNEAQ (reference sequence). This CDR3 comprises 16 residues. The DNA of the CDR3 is TGTGCCAGCAGCTTAACCTTGACGGGGAAGGGGACTGAAGCTTTCTTT. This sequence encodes CASSLTLTGKGTEAFF.

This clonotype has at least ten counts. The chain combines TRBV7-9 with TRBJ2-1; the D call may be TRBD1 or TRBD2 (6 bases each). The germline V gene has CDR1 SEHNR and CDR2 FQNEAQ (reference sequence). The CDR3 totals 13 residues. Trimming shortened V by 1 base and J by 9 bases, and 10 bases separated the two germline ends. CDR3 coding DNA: TGTGCCAGCAGCTTAGTAGGGGGAGGTGAGCAGTTCTTC. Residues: CASSLVGGGEQFF. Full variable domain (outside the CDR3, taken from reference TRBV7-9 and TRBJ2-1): DTGVSQNPRHKITKRGQNVTFRCDPISEHNRLYWYRQTLGQGPEFLTYFQNEAQLEKSRLLSDRFSAERPKGSFSTLEIQRTEQGDSAMYLCASSLVGGGEQFFGPGTRLTVL.

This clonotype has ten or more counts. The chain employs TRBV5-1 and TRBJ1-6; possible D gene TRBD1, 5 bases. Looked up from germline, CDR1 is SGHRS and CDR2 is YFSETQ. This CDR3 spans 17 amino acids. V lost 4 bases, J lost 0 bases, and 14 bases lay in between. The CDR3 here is CASSLDSSSSYNSPLHF. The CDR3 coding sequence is TGCGCCAGCAGCCTTGACAGTTCGAGCTCCTATAATTCACCCCTCCACTTT.

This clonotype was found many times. The chain's CDR3 is CASSLSGGPNEQFF. Written as DNA, the CDR3 is TGTGCCAGCAGCCTTAGCGGGGGGCCCAATGAGCAGTTCTTC. The chain uses TRBV12-3 or TRBV12-4 and TRBJ2-1, with 10 positions matching TRBD2. This CDR3 is 14 amino acids long. The trim removed 6 bases at V and 6 bases at J, leaving 5 bases unmatched.

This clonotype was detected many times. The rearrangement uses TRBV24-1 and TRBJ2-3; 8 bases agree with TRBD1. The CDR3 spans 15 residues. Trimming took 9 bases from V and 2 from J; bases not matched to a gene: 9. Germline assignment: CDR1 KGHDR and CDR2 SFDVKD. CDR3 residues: CATAHRGEVTDTQYF. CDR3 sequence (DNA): TGTGCCACCGCTCACAGGGGGGAGGTCACAGATACGCAGTATTTT.

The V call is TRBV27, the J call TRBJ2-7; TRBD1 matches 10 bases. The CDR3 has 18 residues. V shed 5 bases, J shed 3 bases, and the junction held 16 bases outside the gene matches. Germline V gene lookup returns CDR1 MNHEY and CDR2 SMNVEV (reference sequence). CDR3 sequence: CASSPQSLTGTGDYEQYV. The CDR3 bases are TGTGCCAGCAGTCCACAATCTCTAACCGGGACAGGGGACTACGAGCAGTACGTC.

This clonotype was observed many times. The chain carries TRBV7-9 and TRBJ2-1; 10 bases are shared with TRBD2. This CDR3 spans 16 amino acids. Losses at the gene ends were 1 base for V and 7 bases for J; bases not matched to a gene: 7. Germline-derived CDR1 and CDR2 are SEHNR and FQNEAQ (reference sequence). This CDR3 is CASSLGSGRAVNEQFF. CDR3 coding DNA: TGTGCCAGCAGCTTAGGGAGCGGGAGGGCGGTAAATGAGCAGTTCTTC. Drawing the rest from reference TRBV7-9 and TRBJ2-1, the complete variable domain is DTGVSQNPRHKITKRGQNVTFRCDPISEHNRLYWYRQTLGQGPEFLTYFQNEAQLEKSRLLSDRFSAERPKGSFSTLEIQRTEQGDSAMYLCASSLGSGRAVNEQFFGPGTRLTVL.

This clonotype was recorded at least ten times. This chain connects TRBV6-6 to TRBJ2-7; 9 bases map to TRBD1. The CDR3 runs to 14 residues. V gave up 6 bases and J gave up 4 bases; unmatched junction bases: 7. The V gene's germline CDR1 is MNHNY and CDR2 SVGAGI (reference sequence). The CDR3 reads CASSTGDRAYEQYF. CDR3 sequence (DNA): TGTGCCAGCAGCACCGGGGACAGGGCTTACGAGCAGTACTTC.